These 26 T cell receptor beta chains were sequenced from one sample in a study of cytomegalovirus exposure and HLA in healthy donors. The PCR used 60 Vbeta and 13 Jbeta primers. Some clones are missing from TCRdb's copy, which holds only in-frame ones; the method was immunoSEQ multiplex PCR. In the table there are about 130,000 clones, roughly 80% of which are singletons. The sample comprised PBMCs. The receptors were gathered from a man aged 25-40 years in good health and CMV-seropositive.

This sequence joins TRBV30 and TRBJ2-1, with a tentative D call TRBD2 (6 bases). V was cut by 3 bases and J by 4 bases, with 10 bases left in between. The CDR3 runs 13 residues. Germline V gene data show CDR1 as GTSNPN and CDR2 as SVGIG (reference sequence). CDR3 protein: CAWSGGLYNEQFF. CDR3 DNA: TGTGCCTGGAGCGGAGGGCTGTACAATGAGCAGTTCTTC.

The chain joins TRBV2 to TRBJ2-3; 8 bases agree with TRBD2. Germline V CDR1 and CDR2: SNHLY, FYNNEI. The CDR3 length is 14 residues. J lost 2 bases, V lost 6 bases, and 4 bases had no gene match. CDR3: CASRRGAVTDTQYF. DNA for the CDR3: TGTGCCAGCAGGCGGGGGGCCGTCACAGATACGCAGTATTTT.

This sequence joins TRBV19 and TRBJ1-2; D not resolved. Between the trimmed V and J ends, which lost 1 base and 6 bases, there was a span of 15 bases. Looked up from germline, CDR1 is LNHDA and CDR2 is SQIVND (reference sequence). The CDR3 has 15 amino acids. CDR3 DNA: TGTGCCAGTAGTATAGGACGTACAGCTTTTAATGGCTACACCTTC. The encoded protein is CASSIGRTAFNGYTF.

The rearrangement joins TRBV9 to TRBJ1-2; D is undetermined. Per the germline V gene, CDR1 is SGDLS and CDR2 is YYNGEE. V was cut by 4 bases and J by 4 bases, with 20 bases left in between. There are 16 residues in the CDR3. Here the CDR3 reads CASSLRGGRNSYGYTF. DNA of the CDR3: TGTGCCAGCAGCCTACGGGGAGGGAGGAACAGCTATGGCTACACCTTC.

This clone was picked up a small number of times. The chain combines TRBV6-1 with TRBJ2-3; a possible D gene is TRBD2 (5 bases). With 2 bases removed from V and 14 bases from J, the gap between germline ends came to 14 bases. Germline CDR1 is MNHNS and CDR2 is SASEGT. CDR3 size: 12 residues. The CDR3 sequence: CASSERGKGWYF. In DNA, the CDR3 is TGTGCCAGCAGTGAACGAGGGAAGGGCTGGTATTTT.

This CDR3 is CASSFHSGGSRDEQYF. The CDR3 coding sequence is TGTGCCAGCAGTTTCCATAGCGGGGGGTCCCGCGACGAGCAGTACTTC. The V gene is TRBV28, the J gene TRBJ2-7; TRBD2 matches at 10 bases. Germline CDR1 MDHEN, CDR2 SYDVKM. There are 16 residues in the CDR3. J lost 5 bases, V lost 3 bases, and 10 bases had no gene match.

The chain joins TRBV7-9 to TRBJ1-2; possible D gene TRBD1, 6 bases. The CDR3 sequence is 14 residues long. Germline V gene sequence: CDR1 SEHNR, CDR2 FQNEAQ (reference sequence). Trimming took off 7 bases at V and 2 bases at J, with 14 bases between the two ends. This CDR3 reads CASTPRTDNYGYTF. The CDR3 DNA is TGTGCCAGCACCCCCCGGACAGACAACTATGGCTACACCTTC.

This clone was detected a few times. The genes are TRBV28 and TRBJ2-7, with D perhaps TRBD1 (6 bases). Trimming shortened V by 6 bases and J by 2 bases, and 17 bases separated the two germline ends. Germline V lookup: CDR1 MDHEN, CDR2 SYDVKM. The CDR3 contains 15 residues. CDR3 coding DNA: TGTGCCAGCAGGACTGAAACCGGGACACCCTACGAGCAGTACTTC. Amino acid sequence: CASRTETGTPYEQYF.

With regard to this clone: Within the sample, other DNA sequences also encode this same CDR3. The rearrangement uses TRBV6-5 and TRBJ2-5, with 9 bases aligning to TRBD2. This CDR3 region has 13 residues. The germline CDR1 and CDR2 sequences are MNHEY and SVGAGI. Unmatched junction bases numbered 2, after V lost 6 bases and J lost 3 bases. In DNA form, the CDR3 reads TGTGCCAGCAGGATAGCGGGGGAAGAGACCCAGTACTTC. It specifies CASRIAGEETQYF.

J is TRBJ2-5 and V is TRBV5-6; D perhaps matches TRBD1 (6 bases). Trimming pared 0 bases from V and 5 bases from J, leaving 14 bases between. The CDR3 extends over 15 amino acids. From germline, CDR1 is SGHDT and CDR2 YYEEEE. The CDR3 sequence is CASSLALAGVETQYF. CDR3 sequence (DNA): TGTGCCAGCAGCTTGGCCTTGGCAGGGGTTGAGACCCAGTACTTC.

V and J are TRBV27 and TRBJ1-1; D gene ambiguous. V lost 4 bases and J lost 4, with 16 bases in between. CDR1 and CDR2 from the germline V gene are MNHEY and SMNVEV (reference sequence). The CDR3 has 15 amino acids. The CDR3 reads CASSSRGFVGTEAFF. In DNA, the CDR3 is TGTGCCAGCAGTTCCCGCGGATTTGTCGGCACTGAAGCTTTCTTT.

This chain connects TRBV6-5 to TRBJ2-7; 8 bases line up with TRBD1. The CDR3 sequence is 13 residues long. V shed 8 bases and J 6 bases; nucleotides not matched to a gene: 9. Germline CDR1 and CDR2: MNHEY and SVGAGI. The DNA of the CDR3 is TGTGCCAGCTGGATCAGGGGGCTCTCCGAGCAGTACTTC. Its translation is CASWIRGLSEQYF.

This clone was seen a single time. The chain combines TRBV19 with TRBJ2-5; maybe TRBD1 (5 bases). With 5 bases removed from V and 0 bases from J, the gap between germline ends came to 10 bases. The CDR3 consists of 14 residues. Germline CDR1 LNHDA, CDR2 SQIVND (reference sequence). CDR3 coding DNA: TGTGCCAGTAGTTCAGACAGAGACCAAGAGACCCAGTACTTC. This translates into CASSSDRDQETQYF.

Written as DNA, the CDR3 is TGCGCCAGCAGTGACCGGGGGAGCTCCTACAATGAGCAGTTCTTC. This codes for CASSDRGSSYNEQFF. This sequence joins TRBV10-1 and TRBJ2-1; weak D call: TRBD2 (6 bases). The V and J ends lost 3 bases and 0 bases respectively, with 9 bases between them. Germline V CDR1 and CDR2: WNHNN, SYGVQD (reference sequence). This CDR3 region has 15 residues.

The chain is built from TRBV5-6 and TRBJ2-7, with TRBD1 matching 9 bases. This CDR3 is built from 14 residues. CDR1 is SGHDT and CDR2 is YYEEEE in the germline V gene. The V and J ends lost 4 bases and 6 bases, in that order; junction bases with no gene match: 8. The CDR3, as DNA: TGTGCCAGCAGCACCTGGGACAGGGAGTTCGAGCAGTACTTC. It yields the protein CASSTWDREFEQYF.

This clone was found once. This CDR3 reads CASTNQQGDTGELFF. Here the CDR3 DNA reads TGTGCCAGCACAAACCAACAGGGGGACACCGGGGAGCTGTTTTTT. The chain couples TRBV11-3 to TRBJ2-2; 8 bases agree with TRBD1. Germline V gene sequence: CDR1 SGHNT, CDR2 YENEEA. V trimming: 7 bases; J trimming: 3 bases; junction bases outside the gene matches: 7. The CDR3 contains 15 residues. Supplemented by reference TRBV11-3 and TRBJ2-2, the full variable domain reads EAGVVQSPRYKIIEKKQPVAFWCNPISGHNTLYWYLQNLGQGPELLIRYENEEAVDDSQLPKDRFSAERLKGVDSTLKIQPAELGDSAVYLCASTNQQGDTGELFFGEGSRLTVL.

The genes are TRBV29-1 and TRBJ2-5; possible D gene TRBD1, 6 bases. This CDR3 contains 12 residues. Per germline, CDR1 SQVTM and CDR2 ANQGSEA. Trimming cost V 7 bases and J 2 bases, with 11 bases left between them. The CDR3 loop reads CSGKTGQETQYF. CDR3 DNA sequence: TGCAGCGGAAAGACAGGTCAAGAGACCCAGTACTTC.

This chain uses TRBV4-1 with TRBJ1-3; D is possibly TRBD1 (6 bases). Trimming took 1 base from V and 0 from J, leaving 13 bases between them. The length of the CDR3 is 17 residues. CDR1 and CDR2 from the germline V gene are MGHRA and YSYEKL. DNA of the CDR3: TGCGCCAGCAGCCAAGGGCGGCAGGGGTACTCTGGAAACACCATATATTTT. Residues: CASSQGRQGYSGNTIYF.

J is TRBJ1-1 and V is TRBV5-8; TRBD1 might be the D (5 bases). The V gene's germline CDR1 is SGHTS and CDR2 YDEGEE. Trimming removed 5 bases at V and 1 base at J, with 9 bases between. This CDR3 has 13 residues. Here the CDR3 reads CASSLDRNTEAFF. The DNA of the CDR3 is TGTGCCAGCAGTCTCGACAGGAACACTGAAGCTTTCTTT.

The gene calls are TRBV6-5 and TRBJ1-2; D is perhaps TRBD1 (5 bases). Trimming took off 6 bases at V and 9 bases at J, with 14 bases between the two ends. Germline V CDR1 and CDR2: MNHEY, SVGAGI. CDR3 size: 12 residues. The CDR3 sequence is CASSSRVSSYTF. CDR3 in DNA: TGTGCCAGCAGCTCCAGGGTTTCTAGCTACACCTTC.

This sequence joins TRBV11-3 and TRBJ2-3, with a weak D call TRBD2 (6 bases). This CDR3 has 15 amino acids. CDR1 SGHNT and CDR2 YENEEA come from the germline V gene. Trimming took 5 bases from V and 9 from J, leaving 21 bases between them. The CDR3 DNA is TGTGCCAGCAGCCCTGGGGGGAGTGGGTTGGAGACGCAGTATTTT. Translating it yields CASSPGGSGLETQYF.

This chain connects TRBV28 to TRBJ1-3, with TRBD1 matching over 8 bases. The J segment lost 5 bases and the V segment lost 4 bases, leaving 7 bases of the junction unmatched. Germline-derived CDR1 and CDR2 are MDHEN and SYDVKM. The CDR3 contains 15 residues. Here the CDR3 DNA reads TGTGCCAGCAGTTCAGACAGGGGTGCCAGAAACACCATATATTTT. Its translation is CASSSDRGARNTIYF.

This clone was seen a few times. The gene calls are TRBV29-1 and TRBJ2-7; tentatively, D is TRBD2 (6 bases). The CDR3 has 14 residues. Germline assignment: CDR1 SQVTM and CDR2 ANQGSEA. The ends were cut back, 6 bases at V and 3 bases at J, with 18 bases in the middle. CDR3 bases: TGCAGCGTCGTGGCCGGGAGTTCGGGCTACGAGCAGTACTTC. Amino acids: CSVVAGSSGYEQYF.

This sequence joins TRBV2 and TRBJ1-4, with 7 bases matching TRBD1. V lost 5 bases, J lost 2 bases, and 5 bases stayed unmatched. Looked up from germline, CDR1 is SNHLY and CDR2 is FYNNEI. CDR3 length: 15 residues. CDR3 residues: CASSRQGGTNEKLFF. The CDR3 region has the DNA TGTGCCAGCAGTCGCCAGGGGGGCACTAATGAAAAACTGTTTTTT. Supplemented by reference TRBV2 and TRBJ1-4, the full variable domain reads EPEVTQTPSHQVTQMGQEVILRCVPISNHLYFYWYRQILGQKVEFLVSFYNNEISEKSEIFDDQFSVERPDGSNFTLKIRSTKLEDSAMYFCASSRQGGTNEKLFFGSGTQLSVL.

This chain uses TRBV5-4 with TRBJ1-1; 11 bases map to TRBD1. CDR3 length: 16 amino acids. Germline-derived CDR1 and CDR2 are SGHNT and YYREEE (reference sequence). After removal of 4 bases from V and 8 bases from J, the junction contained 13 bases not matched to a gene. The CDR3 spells CASSPKEGQGAGEAFF. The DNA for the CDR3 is TGTGCCAGCAGCCCGAAGGAAGGACAGGGGGCCGGGGAAGCTTTCTTT.

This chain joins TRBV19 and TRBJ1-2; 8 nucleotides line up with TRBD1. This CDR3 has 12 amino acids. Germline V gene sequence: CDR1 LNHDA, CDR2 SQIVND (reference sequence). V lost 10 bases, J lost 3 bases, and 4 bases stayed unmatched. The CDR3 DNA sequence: TGTGCCACTCGGGACAGGCACTATGGCTACACCTTC. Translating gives CATRDRHYGYTF. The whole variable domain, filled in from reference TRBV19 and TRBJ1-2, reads DGGITQSPKYLFRKEGQNVTLSCEQNLNHDAMYWYRQDPGQGLRLIYYSQIVNDFQKGDIAEGYSVSREKKESFPLTVTSAQKNPTAFYLCATRDRHYGYTFGSGTRLTVV.